These T cell receptor beta chains were read from a single sample in a study of blood T cells in healthy people across ages. TCRdb re-called the 5' RACE reads with MiXCR, one entry per CDR3 protein. The sample includes 540,000 or so distinct CDR3 sequences, 20% to 30% of them seen just once. The sample was also reused in another study, on T cells of mothers and their children.

What was sequenced was blood. Receptor source: a boy aged 10-17 years in good health. Both conserved end residues are part of each CDR3. The D gene is left open where the match is weak.

V	J	D	CDR3
TRBV7-9	-	-	CASSTSPSPPYEQYF
TRBV5-5	TRBJ2-4	-	CASSSFRGLAKNIQYF
TRBV20-1	TRBJ1-4	TRBD1	CSARTPHRGKLFF
TRBV5-8	TRBJ2-1	-	CASSHRIRGSYNEQFF
TRBV6-5	TRBJ1-1	-	CASSRGGGLSPEAFF
TRBV29-1	TRBJ2-4	-	CSVVLDSLLAKNIQYF
TRBV7-2	TRBJ1-2	-	CASSFTPDPYGYTF
TRBV21-1	TRBJ2-6	-	CASSRISGDRGASGTNVLTF
TRBV6-2/TRBV6-3	TRBJ2-5	-	CASSFPGWETQYF
TRBV28	TRBJ2-5	-	CASSLSPTAMQETQYF
TRBV6-6	TRBJ1-3	-	CASSNPATSGNTIYF
TRBV3-1	TRBJ1-3	TRBD1	CASSPWDRSSGNTIYF
TRBV6-5	TRBJ1-2	-	CASSYSRKGRGSGYTF
TRBV6-2/TRBV6-3	TRBJ2-1	-	CASSYEGTYNEQFF
TRBV10-3	TRBJ2-1	-	CAISDRDNEQFF
TRBV5-6	TRBJ2-1	-	CASSFSGWSSYNEQFF
TRBV27	TRBJ2-3	TRBD1	CASSFDAPGQGTFRTDTQYF
TRBV7-9	TRBJ2-7	-	CASSSPGATGEQYF
TRBV2	TRBJ2-2	-	CASSGIEVGELFF
TRBV2	TRBJ1-1	-	CASSAGTEAFF
TRBV20-1	TRBJ1-3	-	CSARVENTIYF
TRBV19	TRBJ1-6	-	CASSSAARDNSPLHF
TRBV7-8	TRBJ2-3	TRBD2	CASSLVQTSGGKTDTQYF
TRBV7-2	TRBJ2-5	TRBD2	CASSFGAWEGRETQYF
TRBV14	TRBJ2-2	TRBD1	CASSPGTGWTGELFF
TRBV6-6	TRBJ1-2	TRBD1	CASSYRDREVYGYTF
TRBV3-1	TRBJ1-1	-	CASSHRTEAFF
TRBV6-1	TRBJ1-5	TRBD1	CASSQTGGHYSNQPQHF
TRBV7-3	TRBJ2-1	-	CASRDTGSYNEQFF
TRBV28	TRBJ2-7	-	CASSLYTTPSREQYF
TRBV20-1	TRBJ1-5	TRBD1	CSARQGANQPQHF
TRBV6-5	TRBJ2-3	-	CASSYSYGGADTQYF
TRBV10-3	TRBJ1-1	-	CAISERTVNTEAFF
TRBV6-5	TRBJ2-7	TRBD1	CASSYYGDRESGEQYF
TRBV7-2	TRBJ2-3	-	CASSTSTDTQYF
TRBV28	TRBJ2-7	TRBD1	CASSFGTGLRLSSYEQYF
TRBV29-1	TRBJ2-7	-	CSVVGLLSSYEQYF
TRBV6-5	TRBJ2-7	-	CASSNRQGGPYEQYF
TRBV5-1	TRBJ2-2	TRBD2	CASSFLAEVNTGELFF